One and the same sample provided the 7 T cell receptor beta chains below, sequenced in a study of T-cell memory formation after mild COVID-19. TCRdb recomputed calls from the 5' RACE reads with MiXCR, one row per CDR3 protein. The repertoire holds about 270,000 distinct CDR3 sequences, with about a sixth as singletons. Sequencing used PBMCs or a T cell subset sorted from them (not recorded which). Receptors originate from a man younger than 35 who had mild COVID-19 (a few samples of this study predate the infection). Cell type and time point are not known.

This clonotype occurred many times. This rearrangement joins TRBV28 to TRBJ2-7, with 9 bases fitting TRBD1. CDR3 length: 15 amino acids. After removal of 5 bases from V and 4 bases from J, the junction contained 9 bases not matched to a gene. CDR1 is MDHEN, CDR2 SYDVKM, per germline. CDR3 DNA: TGTGCCAGCAGTCCGGGGACAGGGAATTCGTACGAGCAGTACTTC. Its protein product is CASSPGTGNSYEQYF. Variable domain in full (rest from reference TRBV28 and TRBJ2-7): DVKVTQSSRYLVKRTGEKVFLECVQDMDHENMFWYRQDPGLGLRLIYFSYDVKMKEKGDIPEGYSVSREKKERFSLILESASTNQTSMYLCASSPGTGNSYEQYFGPGTRLTVT.

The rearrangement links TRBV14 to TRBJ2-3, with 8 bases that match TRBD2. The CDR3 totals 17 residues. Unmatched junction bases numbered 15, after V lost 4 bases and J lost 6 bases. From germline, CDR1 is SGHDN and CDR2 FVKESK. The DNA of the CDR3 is TGTGCCAGCAGCCCAAGTTCGGGGGGGTGGATAACGGATACGCAGTATTTT. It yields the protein CASSPSSGGWITDTQYF.

CDR3 coding DNA: TGTGCCAGCAGCTCCCAGGGGGGGGCCGCCTACGAGCAGTACGTC. Translated: CASSSQGGAAYEQYV. The V gene is TRBV7-2, the J gene TRBJ2-7; the D call may be TRBD1 or TRBD2 (7 bases each). Germline CDR1 and CDR2: SGHTA and FQGNSA. V was cut by 4 bases and J by 2 bases, with 15 bases left in between. The CDR3 consists of 15 residues.

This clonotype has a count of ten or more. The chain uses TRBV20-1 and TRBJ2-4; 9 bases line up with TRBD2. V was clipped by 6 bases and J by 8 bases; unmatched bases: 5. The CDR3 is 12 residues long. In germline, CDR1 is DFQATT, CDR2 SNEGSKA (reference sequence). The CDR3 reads CSAPSGAHIQYF. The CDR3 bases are TGCAGTGCCCCTAGCGGGGCCCACATTCAGTACTTC.

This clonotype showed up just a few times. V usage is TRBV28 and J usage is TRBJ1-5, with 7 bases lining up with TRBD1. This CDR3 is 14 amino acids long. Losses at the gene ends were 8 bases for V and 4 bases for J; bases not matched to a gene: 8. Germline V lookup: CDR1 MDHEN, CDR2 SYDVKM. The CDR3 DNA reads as TGTGCCAGCTTCCGGGACAGCGATAATCAGCCCCAGCATTTT. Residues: CASFRDSDNQPQHF.

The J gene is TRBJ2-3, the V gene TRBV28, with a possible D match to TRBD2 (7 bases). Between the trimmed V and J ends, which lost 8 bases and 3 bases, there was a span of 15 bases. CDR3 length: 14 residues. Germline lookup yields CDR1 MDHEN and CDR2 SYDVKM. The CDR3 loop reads CASRQGGATDTQYF. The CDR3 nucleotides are TGTGCCAGCCGTCAAGGGGGGGCTACAGATACGCAGTATTTT.

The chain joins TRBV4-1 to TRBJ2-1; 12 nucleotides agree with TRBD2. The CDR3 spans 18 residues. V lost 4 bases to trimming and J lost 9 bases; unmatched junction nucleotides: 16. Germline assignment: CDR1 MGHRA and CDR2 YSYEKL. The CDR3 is CASSPRSSGGVNRSEQFF. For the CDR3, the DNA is TGCGCCAGCAGCCCGAGGTCTAGCGGGGGGGTTAATAGGAGTGAGCAGTTCTTC.